The clone carrying this T cell receptor (beta chain) was picked up many times. This sample's time point: patch test 1, 2 weeks after DPC sensitization. Treatment meaning: therapeutic diphenylcyclopropenone sensitization with weekly scalp DPC. TCRdb ran MiXCR on the RACE reads and lists one entry per CDR3 protein. In the table there are 100,000 or so distinct CDR3 sequences, approximately 10% of which are singletons. The entry originates in a study of human T cells and chemical hapten exposure. Study-level information: Patients got weekly scalp diphenylcyclopropenone doses over the roughly 24-week study. Slight differences in pooled library volume were the main source of varying TCR yields across samples. Diagnoses of alopecia areata, totalis or universalis occurred in mostly female patients.

Germline CDR1 and CDR2: PRHDT and FYEKMQ (reference sequence). The CDR3 totals 15 residues. Trimming took off 1 base at V and 4 bases at J, with 13 bases between the two ends. Sample: whole blood, taken in connection with sensitization to the hapten diphenylcyclopropenone (DPC). The origin of this receptor is a woman aged 40-49 years with alopecia areata. Some clones in this sample may be carry-over from other donors' samples. The V call is TRBV13, the J call TRBJ1-1, with a weak D call TRBD1 (5 bases). This CDR3 reads CASSLVQGGGTEAFF. CDR3 nucleotide sequence: TGTGCCAGCAGCTTAGTGCAGGGCGGGGGCACTGAAGCTTTCTTT.